The present TCR beta chain was sequenced within a study of T cells after yellow fever vaccination. Study results and limitations: The study found a weaker secondary response that peaked faster, day 5 versus 15. A small proportion of clonotypes was detected in both the CD4 and CD8 compartments.

This clonotype was picked up many times. The target antigen is unknown. It was through 5'RACE template switching that TCR cDNA was made, with a universal primer site and UMIs added. TCRdb re-analysed the 5' RACE reads in MiXCR, keeping a single row per CDR3 protein. The sample contains about 150,000 distinct CDR3 sequences, about 6.2% of which appear only once. The germline gives CDR1 SQVTM, CDR2 ANQGSEA. This CDR3 comprises 12 residues. V was shortened by 6 bases and J by 1 base, with 8 bases between the two germline ends. The receptor was derived from a man aged 30-40 years who received the YFV17D yellow fever vaccine. The J gene is TRBJ2-3, the V gene TRBV29-1; no definite D call. This specimen was CD4+ T cells sorted from PBMCs, taken 10 days after the yellow fever booster vaccination. The CDR3: CSVRQGTDTQYF. CDR3 nucleotide sequence: TGCAGCGTCCGGCAGGGCACAGATACGCAGTATTTT.